The 15 T cell receptor beta chains below were found in one sample sequenced in a study of Graves' ophthalmopathy and Graves' hyperthyroidism. Amplification from RNA transcripts yielded the TCR beta CDR3 regions. Amplification began with first-round RT-PCR using HTBI primers, then second-round multiplex PCR was performed. TCRdb called the multiplex PCR reads again in MiXCR, with one record for every CDR3 protein. The sample includes 450,000 or so distinct CDR3 sequences, roughly an eighth seen only once; the top ten take 9.8%. Sequenced sample: blood. The receptor set was obtained from a woman aged 25 to 45 with Graves' ophthalmopathy.

The chain recombines TRBV6-2 or TRBV6-3 with TRBJ2-7; 10 bases match TRBD2. The trim removed 6 bases at V and 3 bases at J, leaving 2 bases unmatched. CDR3 size: 13 residues. Per germline, CDR1 MNHEY and CDR2 SVGEGT. As DNA, the CDR3 is TGTGCCAGCAGACTAGCGGGGATCTACGAGCAGTACTTC. The encoded protein is CASRLAGIYEQYF.

This clonotype was detected ten times or more. This rearrangement joins TRBV20-1 to TRBJ2-7, with D possibly being TRBD2 (6 bases). V lost 3 bases and J lost 3, with 6 bases in between. The V gene's germline CDR1 is DFQATT and CDR2 SNEGSKA (reference sequence). The CDR3 runs to 11 residues. The CDR3 nucleotides are TGCAGTGCTAGCGGGAGCTACGAGCAGTACTTC. Its protein product is CSASGSYEQYF.

At least ten counts were recorded for this clonotype. This chain links TRBV30 with TRBJ2-2, with a weak D call TRBD1 (6 bases). The CDR3 has 14 residues. The germline V gene encodes CDR1 GTSNPN and CDR2 SVGIG (reference sequence). With 1 base removed from V and 1 base from J, the gap between germline ends came to 7 bases. The CDR3 DNA is TGTGCCTGGAGTGAACAGGGGAACACCGGGGAGCTGTTTTTT. Translated: CAWSEQGNTGELFF.

This clonotype has ten or more counts. This chain joins TRBV28 and TRBJ1-2; 8 nucleotides align to TRBD1. With 4 bases clipped from V and 9 bases from J, the junction kept 4 bases outside the gene matches. The CDR3 is made up of 12 amino acids. Germline assignment: CDR1 MDHEN and CDR2 SYDVKM. The DNA of the CDR3 is TGTGCCAGCAGTTCAGGGGGCTTAAGCTACACCTTC. This gives the protein CASSSGGLSYTF.

This clonotype was counted ten times or more. The J gene is TRBJ1-2, the V gene TRBV11-2; TRBD1 is a possible D gene (5 bases). The CDR3 runs to 14 residues. Germline V gene sequence: CDR1 SGHAT, CDR2 FQNNGV. V lost 5 bases and J lost 3, with 13 bases in between. In DNA form, the CDR3 reads TGTGCCAGCAGCCTACGACAGTATGACTATGGCTACACCTTC. Translating gives CASSLRQYDYGYTF.

This clonotype came up a few times. CDR3 protein: CASSGTVITELFF. Written as DNA, the CDR3 is TGTGCCAGTTCGGGGACAGTGATAACTGAGCTGTTTTTT. The chain combines TRBV19 with TRBJ2-2, with 7 bases fitting TRBD1. This CDR3 comprises 13 residues. Germline V lookup: CDR1 LNHDA, CDR2 SQIVND (reference sequence). V lost 8 bases and J lost 11; bases outside the gene matches: 11.

The table lists this clonotype with many counts. The chain couples TRBV5-1 to TRBJ1-2; the D gene is possibly TRBD1 (5 bases). Trimming shortened V by 3 bases and J by 4 bases, and 13 bases separated the two germline ends. Per the germline V gene, CDR1 is SGHRS and CDR2 is YFSETQ. The CDR3 totals 14 residues. CDR3 sequence: CASSSLTALYGYTF. The CDR3, as DNA: TGCGCCAGCAGCTCTCTGACAGCTCTCTATGGCTACACCTTC.

This clonotype was observed at least ten times. CDR3 sequence reads: CASRLRHEQYF. CDR3 DNA: TGTGCCAGCAGACTTAGACACGAGCAGTACTTC. This chain connects TRBV28 to TRBJ2-7; D is unclear. Trimming stripped 6 bases from V and 5 bases from J, with 8 bases between. The CDR3 covers 11 residues. Germline assignment: CDR1 MDHEN and CDR2 SYDVKM.

This clonotype was seen at least ten times. The rearrangement joins TRBV15 to TRBJ2-7, with unresolved D. The germline V gene encodes CDR1 LNHNV and CDR2 YYDKDF (reference sequence). Trimming pared 0 bases from V and 9 bases from J, leaving 9 bases between. There are 12 residues in the CDR3. The CDR3 spells CATSREAAGQYF. Here the CDR3 DNA reads TGTGCCACCAGCAGAGAAGCAGCCGGGCAGTACTTC.

The chain links TRBV5-1 to TRBJ2-2; TRBD2 matches at 7 bases. V shed 6 bases, J shed 2 bases, and the junction held 13 bases outside the gene matches. The CDR3 loop spans 17 amino acids. CDR1 is SGHRS and CDR2 is YFSETQ in the germline V gene. This CDR3 reads CASTALSSGANTGELFF. The CDR3 region has the DNA TGCGCCAGCACCGCCCTCTCGAGCGGGGCTAACACCGGGGAGCTGTTTTTT.

This clonotype has at least ten counts. V usage is TRBV12-3 or TRBV12-4 and J usage is TRBJ2-5; TRBD2 aligns across 9 bases. The CDR3 runs to 15 residues. V lost 3 bases and J lost 2; bases outside the gene matches: 4. In DNA, the CDR3 is TGTGCCAGCAGTTTTGTGACTAGCGGACAAGAGACCCAGTACTTC. Encoded protein: CASSFVTSGQETQYF.

The chain recombines TRBV7-9 with TRBJ2-7; TRBD1 matches 9 bases. The CDR3 length is 14 residues. In germline, CDR1 is SEHNR, CDR2 FQNEAQ (reference sequence). Trimming removed 5 bases from V and 4 bases from J; junction bases left unmatched: 6. The CDR3 nucleotides read TGTGCCAGCAGCCACCGGGACAGGGTGTACGAGCAGTACGTC. This sequence encodes CASSHRDRVYEQYV.

This clonotype was counted a few times. The V call is TRBV12-3 or TRBV12-4, the J call TRBJ2-6, with D possibly matching TRBD1 (5 bases). V dropped 4 bases and J dropped 0 bases, with 16 bases sitting between them. The CDR3 has 18 amino acids. The CDR3 loop reads CASSSPTDLSSGANVLTF. The CDR3 nucleotides read TGTGCCAGCAGTTCCCCGACAGATTTAAGCTCTGGGGCCAACGTCCTGACTTTC.

This chain joins TRBV27 and TRBJ2-7; 8 positions match TRBD1. The CDR3 loop spans 14 amino acids. Trimming at V came to 5 bases and at J to 4 bases, leaving 7 bases not matched to a gene. The germline V gene encodes CDR1 MNHEY and CDR2 SMNVEV (reference sequence). CDR3 bases: TGTGCCAGCAGTCCCTCGGGACAGGCTTACGAGCAGTACTTC. Translation gives CASSPSGQAYEQYF.

This clonotype showed up just once. This may be a read error, as it is one base from a much larger clone. The chain employs TRBV6-1 and TRBJ2-2; D possibly corresponds to TRBD1 (6 bases). V was cut by 6 bases and J by 7 bases, with 12 bases left in between. Germline V lookup: CDR1 MNHNS, CDR2 SASEGT. The CDR3 spans 13 residues. CDR3 region: CASSGQYSGELFF. The CDR3, as DNA: TGTGCCAGCAGCGGACAGTACAGCGGGGAGCTGTTTTTT.